The next 5 T cell receptor beta chains were all read from a single sample in a study of beta chain features in type 1 diabetes. Whole-study results and caveats: There was a moderate but significant shortening of TCRB CDR3s in all four CD4+ subsets of Type 1 diabetes patients.

No cognate antigen is known for these TCRs. Isolated RNA was reverse transcribed in full, so expressed TCRB transcripts were sequenced. Clones were read by immunoSEQ multiplex PCR, and TCRdb kept only the in-frame ones, dropping some. In the table there are approximately 240,000 clones, roughly 17% of which are singletons. Sequencing used naive CD4+ T cells from blood. The receptors originated from a man aged 25-40 years with type 1 diabetes.

This clone has more than one count but fewer than ten. This rearrangement joins TRBV28 to TRBJ2-7; TRBD1 aligns across 10 bases. The germline CDR1 and CDR2 sequences are MDHEN and SYDVKM. The V gene end was trimmed by 6 bases and the J gene end by 4 bases; junction bases not matched to a gene: 3. This CDR3 comprises 13 residues. The CDR3 region has the DNA TGTGCCAGCAGACGGACAGGGGGGTACGAGCAGTACTTC. Translated, it gives CASRRTGGYEQYF. The full variable domain, completed using reference TRBV28 and TRBJ2-7, is DVKVTQSSRYLVKRTGEKVFLECVQDMDHENMFWYRQDPGLGLRLIYFSYDVKMKEKGDIPEGYSVSREKKERFSLILESASTNQTSMYLCASRRTGGYEQYFGPGTRLTVT.

This clone was detected only a few times. The chain joins TRBV28 to TRBJ2-2; D not certain. Germline CDR1 is MDHEN and CDR2 is SYDVKM. CDR3 length: 12 amino acids. V lost 3 bases and J 7 bases, leaving 6 bases between the germline ends. The CDR3: CASSFSVGELFF. CDR3 nucleotides: TGTGCCAGCAGTTTTTCCGTCGGGGAGCTGTTTTTT. Together with reference TRBV28 and TRBJ2-2, the CDR3 gives the full variable domain: DVKVTQSSRYLVKRTGEKVFLECVQDMDHENMFWYRQDPGLGLRLIYFSYDVKMKEKGDIPEGYSVSREKKERFSLILESASTNQTSMYLCASSFSVGELFFGEGSRLTVL.

The CDR3 bases are TGTGCCAGCAGTGAATGGTATTTGAGCAATCAGCCCCAGCATTTT. Amino acid sequence: CASSEWYLSNQPQHF. This chain uses TRBV2 with TRBJ1-5; no clear D. CDR1 and CDR2 (germline): SNHLY, FYNNEI. The CDR3 contains 15 residues. The V end was cut by 2 bases, the J end by 1 base, with 9 bases between. Looking up the rest from reference TRBV2 and TRBJ1-5 gives the full variable domain: EPEVTQTPSHQVTQMGQEVILRCVPISNHLYFYWYRQILGQKVEFLVSFYNNEISEKSEIFDDQFSVERPDGSNFTLKIRSTKLEDSAMYFCASSEWYLSNQPQHFGDGTRLSIL.

The V and J genes are TRBV6-4 and TRBJ2-1; unclear D gene. V shed 0 bases and J shed 0 bases, with 9 bases lying between them. The CDR3 length is 16 residues. Germline lookup yields CDR1 MRHNA and CDR2 SNTAGT. CDR3 protein: CASSDSGSLSYNEQFF. The CDR3, as DNA: TGTGCCAGCAGTGACTCAGGCAGCCTCTCCTACAATGAGCAGTTCTTC.

The CDR3 DNA follows: TGTGCCTGGCAGGGGGGCTCCTACGAGCAGTACTTC. Translating gives CAWQGGSYEQYF. The chain uses TRBV30 and TRBJ2-7; D is possibly TRBD1 (7 bases). V was trimmed by 5 bases and J by 0 bases, leaving 8 bases between them. The CDR3 has 12 amino acids. Per germline, CDR1 GTSNPN and CDR2 SVGIG (reference sequence).